This TCR beta chain comes out of a study of radiotherapy plus CTLA-4 blockade in lung cancer. Study details: For 15% to 20% of patients, objective responses occurred, and about 34% had disease control.

The protocol was immunoSEQ multiplex PCR, while the TCRdb copy is restricted to in-frame clones and leaves out a portion. Of tens of thousands of clones in the sample, approximately 79% were seen once. Germline V lookup: CDR1 LNHDA, CDR2 SQIVND (reference sequence). CDR3 length: 17 residues. V lost 3 bases to trimming and J lost 1 base, with 13 bases between them. The source material was peripheral blood, sampled from a patient treated with radiotherapy plus ipilimumab. V gene TRBV19 combines with J gene TRBJ2-6; the D gene is possibly TRBD1 (6 bases). The receptor's source is a human donor with non-small cell lung cancer who had stable disease on radiotherapy plus ipilimumab. CDR3: CASSIRAQGSGANVLTF. CDR3 sequence (DNA): TGTGCCAGTAGTATCCGGGCCCAGGGGTCTGGGGCCAACGTCCTGACTTTC.